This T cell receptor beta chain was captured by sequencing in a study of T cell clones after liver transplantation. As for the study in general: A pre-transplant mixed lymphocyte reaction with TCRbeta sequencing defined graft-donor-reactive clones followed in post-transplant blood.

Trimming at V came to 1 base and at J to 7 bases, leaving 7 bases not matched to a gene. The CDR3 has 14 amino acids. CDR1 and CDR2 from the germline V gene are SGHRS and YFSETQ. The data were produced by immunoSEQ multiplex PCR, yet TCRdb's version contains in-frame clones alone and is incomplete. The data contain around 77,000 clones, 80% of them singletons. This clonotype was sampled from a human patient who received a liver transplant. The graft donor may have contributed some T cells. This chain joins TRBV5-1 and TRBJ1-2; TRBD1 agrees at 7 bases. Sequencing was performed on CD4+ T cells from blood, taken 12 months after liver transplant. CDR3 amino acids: CASSLMHRGPGYTF. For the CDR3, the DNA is TGCGCCAGCAGCTTGATGCACAGGGGACCTGGCTACACCTTC.